This T cell receptor beta chain was sequenced for a study of T cell repertoires in cytomegalovirus infection. TCRdb re-called the reads through MiXCR, storing one row per CDR3 protein. This sample yields about 740,000 distinct CDR3 sequences, of which around a third are seen a single time; over 15% belongs to the top ten. In regard to this clonotype: Its matching antigen is unknown.

Losses at the gene ends were 6 bases for V and 9 bases for J; bases not matched to a gene: 7. The germline V gene has CDR1 MDHEN and CDR2 SYDVKM. The CDR3 is 15 amino acids. The sequence derives from a human donor in good health (CMV status not recorded). Some clones in this sample may be carry-over from other donors' samples. The input for sequencing was cultured PBMCs, taken from culture after CMV antigen stimulation. The V and J genes are TRBV28 and TRBJ2-1, with 14 positions matching TRBD2. The CDR3 DNA is TGTGCCAGCAGATTGGGACTAGCGGGAGTCAGTGAGCAGTTCTTC. Protein sequence: CASRLGLAGVSEQFF.